The 10 T cell receptor beta chains given below trace back to one sample, sequenced in a study of blood T cell repertoires in COVID-19. The protocol was immunoSEQ multiplex PCR, while the TCRdb copy is restricted to in-frame clones and leaves out a portion. Among some 200,000 clones listed, roughly four fifths were seen once. Sequenced: peripheral blood. Source of these receptors: a middle-aged woman with acute or convalescent COVID-19.

The genes are TRBV24-1 and TRBJ1-5; D is uncertain. CDR3 length: 14 residues. Trimming cost V 2 bases and J 5 bases, with 9 bases left between them. Germline values: CDR1 KGHDR, CDR2 SFDVKD. The CDR3 reads CATSDSTYYQPQHF. Written as DNA, the CDR3 is TGTGCCACCAGTGATTCGACATACTATCAGCCCCAGCATTTT.

The chain employs TRBV4-1 and TRBJ2-7; TRBD2 agrees at 7 bases. Per the germline V gene, CDR1 is MGHRA and CDR2 is YSYEKL. V dropped 1 base and J dropped 4; count of bases not matched to a gene: 7. CDR3 length equals 15 residues. CDR3 sequence: CASSQGRGYGYEQYF. The CDR3 DNA sequence: TGCGCCAGCAGCCAAGGGCGGGGGTACGGGTACGAGCAGTACTTC.

This chain uses TRBV5-6 with TRBJ1-3, with no clear D. Germline values: CDR1 SGHDT, CDR2 YYEEEE. The CDR3 covers 15 residues. Trimming cost V 1 base and J 2 bases, with 10 bases left between them. The CDR3 spells CASSLKRAPGNTIYF. CDR3 sequence (DNA): TGTGCCAGCAGCTTGAAGAGGGCCCCTGGAAACACCATATATTTT.

CDR3 sequence: CASRGWGGEISPLHF. The CDR3 region has the DNA TGTGCCAGCAGGGGGTGGGGGGGTGAAATTTCGCCCCTCCACTTT. The chain uses TRBV6-5 and TRBJ1-6; D perhaps matches TRBD1 (5 bases). The CDR3 spans 15 residues. The germline gives CDR1 MNHEY, CDR2 SVGAGI. Trimming took off 6 bases at V and 13 bases at J, with 22 bases between the two ends.

This clone has more than one count but fewer than ten. The chain combines TRBV19 with TRBJ1-5; a weak D match, TRBD1 (5 bases). The V end was cut by 9 bases, the J end by 5 bases, with 26 bases between. The CDR3 runs to 17 residues. Germline assignment: CDR1 LNHDA and CDR2 SQIVND (reference sequence). CDR3 in DNA: TGTGCCAGCCAATCCCGCCCCACGCGGGGGGAGCATCAGCCCCAGCATTTT. The encoded protein is CASQSRPTRGEHQPQHF.

The V call is TRBV10-3, the J call TRBJ2-5; TRBD2 matches 13 bases. V was pared by 2 bases and J by 9 bases, with 3 bases of the junction left unmatched. The germline CDR1 and CDR2 sequences are ENHRY and SYGVKD. The CDR3 covers 14 residues. The CDR3 sequence is CAISEGTSGEAQYF. The CDR3 DNA follows: TGTGCCATCAGTGAGGGGACTAGCGGGGAGGCCCAGTACTTC.

V is TRBV30 and J is TRBJ2-1, with 10 bases fitting TRBD2. The V segment lost 5 bases and the J segment 0 bases; nucleotides outside the gene matches: 4. From germline, CDR1 is GTSNPN and CDR2 SVGIG (reference sequence). The CDR3 runs 15 residues. The CDR3 DNA reads as TGTGCCTGGGACTCTAGCGGGAGCTCCTACAATGAGCAGTTCTTC. As protein: CAWDSSGSSYNEQFF.

This clone was observed a few times. V is TRBV27 and J is TRBJ2-1; 11 bases agree with TRBD2. Germline trimming cut 4 bases from V and 8 bases from J; bases unmatched to any gene: 10. Germline V gives CDR1 MNHEY, CDR2 SMNVEV (reference sequence). This CDR3 has 16 amino acids. CDR3 bases: TGTGCCAGCAGTTCTTTAGCGGGGGGGCCGGTGCATGAGCAGTTCTTC. The encoded protein is CASSSLAGGPVHEQFF.

This sequence joins TRBV3-1 (or the pseudogene TRBV3-2) and TRBJ2-7; 7 bases map to TRBD1. V shed 5 bases and J 4 bases; nucleotides not matched to a gene: 8. The V gene's germline CDR1 is LGHDT and CDR2 YNNKEL (reference sequence). The CDR3 runs 14 residues. The CDR3 loop is CASSLRTGSYEQYF. CDR3 nucleotide sequence: TGTGCCAGCAGCTTACGGACAGGATCTTACGAGCAGTACTTC.

The genes are TRBV3-1 (or the pseudogene TRBV3-2) and TRBJ2-7; a weak D match, TRBD1 (6 bases). The V and J ends lost 4 bases and 2 bases respectively, with 12 bases between them. Germline CDR1 LGHDT, CDR2 YNNKEL (reference sequence). The CDR3 consists of 14 residues. The CDR3 spells CASSPRDTAYEQYF. CDR3 coding DNA: TGTGCCAGCAGCCCTCGGGACACCGCCTACGAGCAGTACTTC.